The sequence of this T cell receptor (beta chain) was determined in a study of Ad26.COV2.S vaccination and SARS-CoV-2 variants. Looking at the study overall: The study gave Ad26.COV2.S intramuscularly, once or twice 56 days apart.

Looked up from germline, CDR1 is GTSNPN and CDR2 is SVGIG (reference sequence). This CDR3 is built from 17 residues. Trimming shortened V by 1 base and J by 4 bases, and 20 bases separated the two germline ends. The sample's treatment: 15 to 20 received Ad26.COV2.S at low or high dose, single or two shots; roughly five received placebo; per-sample allocation not given. The samples date from day 63 after the first vaccine or placebo injection. Built on an Ad26 vector, the vaccine expressed Wuhan-strain SARS-CoV-2 spike. Sequencing used immunoSEQ multiplex PCR; TCRdb keeps in-frame clones, though not all of them. The sample lists approximately 400,000 clones; roughly 84% were seen once.

J is TRBJ1-3 and V is TRBV30, with a weak D call TRBD1 (5 bases). The source was peripheral blood, collected in a trial of Ad26.COV2.S vaccine versus placebo. This sequence was found in a person between 18 and 65 years old who received the Ad26.COV2.S COVID-19 vaccine or a placebo. The CDR3 DNA follows: TGTGCCTGGAGTGCGATGACTGGGACGGGGCTAGGAAACACCATATATTTT. Translation gives CAWSAMTGTGLGNTIYF.